The source of this T cell receptor (beta chain) is a study of blood T cell repertoires in COVID-19. Study information: Specimens from acute and convalescent COVID-19 originated in the United States, Italy and Spain. Sources were T cells, B-cell-depleted T cells, or PBMCs; the material itself was cDNA or gDNA.

CDR1 DFQATT and CDR2 SNEGSKA come from the germline V gene (reference sequence). Trimming cost V 3 bases and J 3 bases, with 14 bases left between them. This CDR3 has 14 amino acids. In the original processing: The assay estimated nucleated cells by amplifying reference gene primers. Sequenced by immunoSEQ multiplex PCR; TCRdb stores in-frame clones only, minus some. That table is the source of V, J and clone size, and D and trimming were worked out from the DNA. The top ten clones hold 4.3% of a sample with fewer than 150,000 clones, more than 80% of them seen once. The sample consisted of peripheral blood. The clonotype comes from a human donor in a cohort sampled during active COVID-19. V and J are TRBV20-1 and TRBJ1-1; TRBD1 is a possible D gene (6 bases). The CDR3, as DNA: TGCAGTGCTAGTACAGGGTTGGTTGACACTGAAGCTTTCTTT. Translating it yields CSASTGLVDTEAFF.